This T cell receptor (beta chain) emerged from a study of blood T cells in healthy people across ages. The authors extracted at least 6 micrograms of total RNA per sample. Points on this clonotype: Its antigen is as yet unknown.

Sample-barcoded 5' priming and a J-beta primer mix drove a second PCR of roughly 6 to 12 cycles. The authors tagged each cDNA molecule using a template-switch adaptor with 12 random nucleotides. TCRdb redid the calling of the 5' RACE reads with MiXCR, one entry per CDR3 protein. The sample records about 1.8 million distinct CDR3 sequences, about 50% being singletons. Study results and limitations: Observed TCR beta diversity per million T cells went down as age went up. This fall followed a roughly linear course with age. Compared with aged donors, long-lived donors showed fewer expanded clones, suggesting selection.

CDR3 size: 16 residues. The V and J ends lost 5 bases and 2 bases, in that order; junction bases with no gene match: 9. This receptor was taken from a middle-aged woman in good health. The chain employs TRBV12-3 or TRBV12-4 and TRBJ2-3; the match to TRBD2 covers 8 bases. The material sequenced was blood. The CDR3 DNA sequence: TGTGCCAGCAGTCCAGAAGCGGGGGTCCTCACAGATACGCAGTATTTT. Protein: CASSPEAGVLTDTQYF.